The sequence of this TCR beta chain was determined in a study of blood T cell repertoires in COVID-19. For the study at large: Sample material is recorded as cDNA or gDNA derived from T cells, B-cell-depleted T cells, or PBMCs.

V was shortened by 5 bases and J by 12 bases, with 11 bases between the two germline ends. The length of the CDR3 is 11 residues. How the authors handled the data: Amplification with reference gene primers provided the estimates of nucleated cell counts. Assay used: immunoSEQ multiplex PCR; TCRdb lists only in-frame clones, some missing. The V and J calls and clone size are taken from that table; D and trimming were inferred from the DNA. The sample has about 170,000 clones; 79% are singletons. This receptor was obtained from a woman in her 70s in a cohort exposed to, infected with or recovered from COVID-19 (not recorded which). The sample was PBMCs or T cells enriched from blood (not recorded which). The V gene is TRBV12-3 or TRBV12-4, the J gene TRBJ2-1; no clear D gene. The CDR3 DNA is TGTGCCAGCAGTAGTGGTTCCGGGCAGTTCTTC. Translated, it gives CASSSGSGQFF.